The sequence of this T cell receptor beta chain was determined in a study of T-cell memory formation after mild COVID-19 (dated by TCRdb to about 2021). For context, the study as a whole: TCR sequence clusters from the two donors were largely donor specific. In a couple of donors, T-cell clones that expanded and contracted after mild COVID-19 were followed by sequencing TCRalpha and TCRbeta repertoires longitudinally. The cohort comprised two young, previously healthy adult volunteers, one female and one male.

This clonotype was observed a handful of times. The target of this receptor is not known. The record has no base qualities; no much larger clone is one base away. From the cysteine up to the phenylalanine, the CDR3 has a length of 9 residues. The DNA shown is the 27-base CDR3, in frame from base 1. According to the germline V gene (reference sequence), CDR1 reads DFQATT and CDR2 reads SNEGSKA. V gives up 8 bases and J gives up 9 bases, and the segment between their germline ends measures 8 bases. Overall results and qualifications from the work: The detection of some responding clones in pre-infection memory suggests that pre-existing cross-reactive memory T cells joined the SARS-CoV-2 response. Contracting CD4+ clones were located mainly in the CM and EM memory subsets, whereas CD8+ clones were found to be enriched in EMRA. SARS-CoV-2 specificity was not confirmed for the second-wave clones peaking on day 37. The study covered only a couple of mild cases, and larger cohorts including severe cases with pre-infection samples were considered necessary. Clones contracting from day 15 to 85 had balanced CD4/CD8 phenotypes, while a second wave expanding from day 15 to 37 was biased towards CD4+.

Sequencing used an Illumina NovaSeq 6000. TCRalpha and TCRbeta cDNA libraries were constructed by 5'RACE with constant-segment primers, with sample barcodes and unique molecular identifiers being introduced. Trizol reagent was used to extract RNA from every sample. Libraries were amplified in two PCR steps, with a second sample barcode and Illumina TruSeq adapters added in the second step. Sequencing of libraries was performed on an Illumina NovaSeq with 2 x 150 bp paired-end reads. As for how the authors treated the data: With migec v1.2.7, reads were demultiplexed and then collapsed into UMI-guided consensus sequences. With mixcr v2.1.11, UMI consensuses were aligned to TRA and TRB V and J templates and assembled into clonotypes. A clonotype was counted as expanded or contracted only when both edgeR and NoisET called the clonotype significant, with the noise models trained on biological replicates. For edgeR calls, the thresholds were a false discovery rate-adjusted p below 0.01 and a log2 fold-change of 1. As an exploratory analysis of dynamics, PCA with hierarchical clustering was applied to max-normalized trajectories of the 1000 most abundant clonotypes. The CD4 or CD8 phenotype of responding clones was assigned using the separately sequenced CD4+ and CD8+ repertoires. TCRdb handled the public reads itself, with Q25 trimming in fastp and clone calling in MiXCR, and kept productive beta chains. CDR3 protein duplicates are merged, each entry listing the most common genes and DNA. TCRdb assigned the V and J calls; the authors' analysis was not used. In this sample the table shows over 300,000 distinct CDR3 sequences, roughly 19% of which occur a single time. Of the sample, around 20% is held by the ten largest clones.

Ficoll-Paque density gradient centrifugation was used to isolate PBMCs. This receptor chain uses TRBV20-1 and TRBJ1-3, with the identity of the D gene unclear. The TCR sequence derives from a man younger than 35 who had mild COVID-19 (a few samples of this study predate the infection). The sample titles of this study are shuffled in the database, so cell type and time point are left out; the donor was told from shared clones. Source material: PBMCs or a T cell subset sorted from them (not recorded which). The DNA sequence follows: TGCAGTCCCCGGGGCACCATATATTTT. It is translated as CSPRGTIYF.